The clone carrying this T cell receptor (beta chain) has ten or more counts. The antigen is not known. This sample was taken from a study of cytomegalovirus exposure and HLA in healthy donors. PCR amplification relied on 60 Vbeta primers (plus 13 Jbeta primers). Assay used: immunoSEQ multiplex PCR; TCRdb lists only in-frame clones, some missing. The sample carries about 84,000 clones, over 75% recorded once. Study-wide findings and caveats: In a later analysis, an Asian-associated ancestry cluster reportedly showed fewer N-insertions than the 666-donor mean. A missense DCLRE1C variant was associated with V- and J-gene trimming of TCR beta chains in a later analysis, and an independent cohort replicated the association. Under in vitro conditions, three CMV-associated chains were confirmed as specific for CMV antigens.

Trimming stripped 4 bases from V and 3 bases from J, with 17 bases between. This CDR3 has 16 amino acids. Germline-derived CDR1 and CDR2 are SGHRS and YFSETQ. Though nominally healthy at sampling, donors likely had unrecorded immune exposures. The rearrangement joins TRBV5-1 to TRBJ2-1, with D tentatively TRBD2 (6 bases). The sequencing sample was made of PBMCs. The sequence derives from a male donor in good health and CMV-seropositive. CDR3 nucleotide sequence: TGCGCCAGCAGCGAAAGAGGTGGAGGGGTCTACAATGAGCAGTTCTTC. This translates into CASSERGGGVYNEQFF.